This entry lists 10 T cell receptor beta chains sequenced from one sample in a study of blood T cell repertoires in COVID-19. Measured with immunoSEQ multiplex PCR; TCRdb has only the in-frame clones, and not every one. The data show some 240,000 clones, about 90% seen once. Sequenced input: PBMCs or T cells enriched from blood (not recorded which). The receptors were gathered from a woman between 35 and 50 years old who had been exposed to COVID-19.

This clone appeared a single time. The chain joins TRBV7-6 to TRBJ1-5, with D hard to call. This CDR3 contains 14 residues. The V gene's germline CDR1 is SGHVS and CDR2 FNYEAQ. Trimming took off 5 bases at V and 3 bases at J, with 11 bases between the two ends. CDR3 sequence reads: CASSREVNNQPQHF. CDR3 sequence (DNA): TGTGCCAGCAGCCGCGAGGTGAACAATCAGCCCCAGCATTTT.

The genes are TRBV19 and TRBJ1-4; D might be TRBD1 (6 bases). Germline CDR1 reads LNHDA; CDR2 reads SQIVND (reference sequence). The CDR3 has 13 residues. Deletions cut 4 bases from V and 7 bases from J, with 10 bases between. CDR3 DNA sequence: TGTGCCAGTAGTACAGGGGCCTCTGAAAAACTGTTTTTT. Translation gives CASSTGASEKLFF.

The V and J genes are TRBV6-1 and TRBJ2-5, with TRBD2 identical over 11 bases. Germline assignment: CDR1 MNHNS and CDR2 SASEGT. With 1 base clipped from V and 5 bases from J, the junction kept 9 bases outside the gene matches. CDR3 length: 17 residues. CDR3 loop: CASSEEGSGRAGETQYF. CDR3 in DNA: TGTGCCAGCAGTGAAGAAGGTAGCGGGAGGGCCGGGGAGACCCAGTACTTC.

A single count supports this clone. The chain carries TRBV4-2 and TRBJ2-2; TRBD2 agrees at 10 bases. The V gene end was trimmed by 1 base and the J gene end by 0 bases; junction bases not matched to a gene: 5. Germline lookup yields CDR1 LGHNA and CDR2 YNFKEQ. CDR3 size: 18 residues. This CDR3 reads CASSQGGGLAANTGELFF. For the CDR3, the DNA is TGTGCCAGCAGCCAAGGAGGTGGACTAGCGGCGAACACCGGGGAGCTGTTTTTT.

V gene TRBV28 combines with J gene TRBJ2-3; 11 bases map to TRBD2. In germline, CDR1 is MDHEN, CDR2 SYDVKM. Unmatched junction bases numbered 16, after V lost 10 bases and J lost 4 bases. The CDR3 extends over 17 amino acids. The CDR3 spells CATHVAEGLADSDTQYF. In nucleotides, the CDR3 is TGTGCCACCCACGTGGCAGAGGGACTAGCGGACTCAGATACGCAGTATTTT. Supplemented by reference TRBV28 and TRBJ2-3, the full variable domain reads DVKVTQSSRYLVKRTGEKVFLECVQDMDHENMFWYRQDPGLGLRLIYFSYDVKMKEKGDIPEGYSVSREKKERFSLILESASTNQTSMYLCATHVAEGLADSDTQYFGPGTRLTVL.

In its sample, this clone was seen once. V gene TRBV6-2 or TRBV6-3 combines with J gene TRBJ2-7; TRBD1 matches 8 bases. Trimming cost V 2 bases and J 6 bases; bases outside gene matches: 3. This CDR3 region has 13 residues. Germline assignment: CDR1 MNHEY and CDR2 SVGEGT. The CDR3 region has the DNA TGTGCCAGCAGTTACGGGGACAGGCTCGAGCAGTACGTC. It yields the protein CASSYGDRLEQYV.

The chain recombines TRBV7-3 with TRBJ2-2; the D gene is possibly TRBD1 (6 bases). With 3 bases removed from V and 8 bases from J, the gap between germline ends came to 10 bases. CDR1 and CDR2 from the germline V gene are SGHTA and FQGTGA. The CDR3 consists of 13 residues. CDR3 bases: TGTGCCAGCAGCTTTCCCGACAGGGGGGAGCTGTTTTTT. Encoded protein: CASSFPDRGELFF. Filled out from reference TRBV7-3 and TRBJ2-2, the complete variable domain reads GAGVSQTPSNKVTEKGKYVELRCDPISGHTALYWYRQSLGQGPEFLIYFQGTGAADDSGLPNDRFFAVRPEGSVSTLKIQRTERGDSAVYLCASSFPDRGELFFGEGSRLTVL.

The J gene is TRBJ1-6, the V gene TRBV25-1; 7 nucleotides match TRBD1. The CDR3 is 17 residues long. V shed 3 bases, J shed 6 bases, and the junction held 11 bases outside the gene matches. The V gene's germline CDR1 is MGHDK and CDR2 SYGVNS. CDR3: CASSDLSWTGLNSPLHF. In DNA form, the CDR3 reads TGTGCCAGCAGTGATCTGTCGTGGACAGGCCTTAATTCACCCCTCCACTTT.

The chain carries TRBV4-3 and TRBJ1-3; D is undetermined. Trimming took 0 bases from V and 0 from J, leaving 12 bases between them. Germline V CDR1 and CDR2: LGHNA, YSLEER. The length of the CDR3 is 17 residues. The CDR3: CASSQEVHRSSGNTIYF. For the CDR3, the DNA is TGCGCCAGCAGCCAAGAAGTTCATCGGAGCTCTGGAAACACCATATATTTT.

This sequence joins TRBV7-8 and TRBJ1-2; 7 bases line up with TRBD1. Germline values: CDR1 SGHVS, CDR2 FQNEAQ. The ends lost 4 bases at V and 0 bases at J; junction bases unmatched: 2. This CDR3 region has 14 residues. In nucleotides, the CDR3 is TGTGCCAGCAGCTCGGGACAGACTAACTATGGCTACACCTTC. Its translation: CASSSGQTNYGYTF.